A selection of T cell receptor delta chains follows, all from one sample in a study of Vδ1+ human thymocytes. With CATT, TCRdb re-called clones from the multiplex PCR reads. The table lists 24,000 or so delta-chain clones, roughly 29% of them singletons, with roughly 1.6% in the top ten. The sample taken for sequencing was Vdelta1+ gamma-delta thymocytes from the thymus. The receptor source for this set is a boy under two years old who had congenital heart surgery. CDR3s include the opening cysteine and the closing phenylalanine or tryptophan. Fields, in order: V gene, J gene, CDR3 protein.

TRDV1,TRDJ1,CALGDPRFGGYPQLFTDKLIF
TRDV1,TRDJ1,CALGETRDHTDKLIF
TRDV1,TRDJ1,CALGERYPRTDKLIF
TRDV1,TRDJ1,CALGEHLLGDFYTDKLIF
TRDV2,TRDJ2,CACDRQGPGYWGPAQLFF
TRDV1,TRDJ1,CALGPFLHHWGTAYFKLIF
TRDV1,TRDJ1,CALGELSTPASGGYTDKPIF
TRDV1,TRDJ1,CALGELVSYSRYWGIRAKLIF
TRDV1,TRDJ1,CALGEPLPHWLSLGDTRLIF
TRDV1,TRDJ1,CALGEEREVGGGHTDKLIF
TRDV1,TRDJ1,CALGPYWGSYPDKLIF
TRDV1,TRDJ1,CALGERTGGYHTDKLIF
TRDV1,TRDJ1,CALGEIRVTGGYSDKLIF
TRDV1,TRDJ1,CALGELMGNDKLIF
TRDV1,TRDJ1,CALGELQLGPSYTDKLIF
TRDV1,TRDJ2,CALGHSYEGIPAQGLTAQLFF
TRDV1,TRDJ1,CALGERPPYWGIVAADKLIF
TRDV1,TRDJ1,CALGEGAAEVFHRVLVTGWRYYTDKLIF
TRDV1,TRDJ1,CALGELTYTDKLIF
TRDV1,TRDJ1,CALGERKVGLYTDKLIF
TRDV1,TRDJ1,CALGERGRYHGSVTGGSQLYTDKLIF
TRDV1,TRDJ1,CALGALSFPRTGGIKLIF
TRDV1,TRDJ1,CALGVLPFLMGPPGELIF
TRDV1,TRDJ1,CALGESPLLLGDMLYDKLIF
TRDV1,TRDJ1,CALGELGITLGDTSKFIF
TRDV1,TRDJ1,CALGELERFLPGGPYTDKLIF
TRDV1,TRDJ1,CALGARFLVGDIGLIF
TRDV1,TRDJ1,CALGPRPSQYTDKLIF
TRDV1,TRDJ1,CALGTGGPGGYDKLIF
TRDV1,TRDJ1,CALGERTFLRLGDKGCTDKLIF
TRDV1,TRDJ1,CALGEPPSVAPSYTDKLIF
TRDV1,TRDJ2,CALGEGAGLPNSGGYPPQPLTAQLFF
TRDV1,TRDJ1,CALGENPWGIPYTDKLIF
TRDV1,TRDJ1,CALGGGPYTDKLIF
TRDV1,TRDJ2,CALGPHWGIRGSAQLFF
TRDV1,TRDJ1,CALGALSTGGYPLYTDKLIF
TRDV1,TRDJ1,CALGKRGRGYTDKLIF
TRDV1,TRDJ1,CALGEPSYVPAKGVPDKLIF
TRDV1,TRDJ1,CALGEARVLLTGGSESLKLIF
TRDV1,TRDJ1,CALGELGGSFGHPLDYTDKLIF
TRDV1,TRDJ1,CALGGRIPRRKLIF
TRDV1,TRDJ1,CALGGASLVDKLIF
TRDV1,-,CALGEQIPHTKLFF
TRDV1,TRDJ1,CALGGTYVRRTGGYTDKLIF
TRDV2,TRDJ3,CACDTSCYWGPSSWDTRQMFF
TRDV1,TRDJ1,CALGEIEASPGYTDKLIF
TRDV1,TRDJ1,CALGELPHGRLGDKAKLIF
TRDV1,TRDJ1,CALGHHPLLGDNSDKLIF
TRDV1,TRDJ1,CALGELHPVFSRADKLIF
TRDV1,TRDJ1,CALGVGGFGELGRLGDGSGKLIF
TRDV1,TRDJ1,CALGELVPPYVTDKLIF